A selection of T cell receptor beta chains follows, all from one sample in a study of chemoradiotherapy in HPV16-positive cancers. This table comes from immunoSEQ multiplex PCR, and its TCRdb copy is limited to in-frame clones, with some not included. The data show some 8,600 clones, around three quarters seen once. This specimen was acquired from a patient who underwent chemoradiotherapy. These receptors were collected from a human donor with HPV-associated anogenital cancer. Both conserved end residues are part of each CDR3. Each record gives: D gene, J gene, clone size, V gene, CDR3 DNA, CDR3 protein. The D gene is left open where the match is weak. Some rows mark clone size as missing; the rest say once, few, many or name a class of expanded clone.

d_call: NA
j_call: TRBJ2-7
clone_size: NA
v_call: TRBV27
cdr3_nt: TGTGCCAGCAGTTTAAGGGTCGGCAGCTCCTACGAGCAGTACTTC
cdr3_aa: CASSLRVGSSYEQYF

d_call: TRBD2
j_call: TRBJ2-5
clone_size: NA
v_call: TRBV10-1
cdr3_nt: TGCGCCAGCAGCCAGCTACTAGCGGGAGTTGAGACCCAGTACTTC
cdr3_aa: CASSQLLAGVETQYF

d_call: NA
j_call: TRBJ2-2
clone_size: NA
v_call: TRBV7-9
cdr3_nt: TGTGCCAGCAGCTTATGGGACATTAACACCGGGGAGCTGTTTTTT
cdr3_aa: CASSLWDINTGELFF

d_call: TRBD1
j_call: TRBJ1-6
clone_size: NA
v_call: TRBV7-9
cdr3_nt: TGTGCCAGCAGCCCGCCCCTGACAGGGAAGGATTCACCCCTCCACTTT
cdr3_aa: CASSPPLTGKDSPLHF

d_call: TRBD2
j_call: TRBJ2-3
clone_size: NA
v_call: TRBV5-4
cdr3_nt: TGTGCCAGCAGCTTGAACACAGCGGGGGGAATAGATACACAGTATTTT
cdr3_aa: CASSLNTAGGIDTQYF

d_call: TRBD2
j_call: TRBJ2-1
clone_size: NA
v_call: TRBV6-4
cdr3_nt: TGTGCCAGCAGCACCCTTAGCGGGGGAGCCTACAATGAGCAGTTCTTC
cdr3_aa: CASSTLSGGAYNEQFF

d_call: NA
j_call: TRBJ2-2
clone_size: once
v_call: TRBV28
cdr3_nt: TGTGCCAGCAGGCGGAATACGAACACCGGGGAGCTGTTTTTT
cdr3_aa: CASRRNTNTGELFF

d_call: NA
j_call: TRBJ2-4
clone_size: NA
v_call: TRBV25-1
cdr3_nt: TGTGCCAGCAGAGGGACATTTCTAAACATTCAGTACTTC
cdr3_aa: CASRGTFLNIQYF

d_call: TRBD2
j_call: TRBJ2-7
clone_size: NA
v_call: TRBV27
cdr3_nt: TGTGCCAGCAGTTTATTGGGGGGGCTAGCGGGTTCCTACGAGCAGTACTTC
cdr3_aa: CASSLLGGLAGSYEQYF

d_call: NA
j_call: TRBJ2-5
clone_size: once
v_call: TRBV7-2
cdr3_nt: TGTGCCAGCAGCCTGACTAGACAAGAGACCCAGTACTTC
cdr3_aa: CASSLTRQETQYF

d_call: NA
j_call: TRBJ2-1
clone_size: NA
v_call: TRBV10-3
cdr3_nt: TGTGCCATCAGTGAGTCTCGAGGGGAACGGGATGAGCAGTTCTTC
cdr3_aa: CAISESRGERDEQFF

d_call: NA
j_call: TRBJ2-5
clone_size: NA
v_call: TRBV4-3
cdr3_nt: TGCGCCAGCAGCCAAGATCGGAGCAGCCTGGAGACCCAGTACTTC
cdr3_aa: CASSQDRSSLETQYF

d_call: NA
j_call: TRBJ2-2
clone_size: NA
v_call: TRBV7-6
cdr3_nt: TGTGCCAGCAGCTTAGGGAGGTCCGGGGAGCTGTTTTTT
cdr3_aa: CASSLGRSGELFF

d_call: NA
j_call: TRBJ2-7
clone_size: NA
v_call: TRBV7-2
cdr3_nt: TGTGCCAGCAGCGAAACCGGGACACTTCCCTACGAGCAGTACTTC
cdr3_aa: CASSETGTLPYEQYF

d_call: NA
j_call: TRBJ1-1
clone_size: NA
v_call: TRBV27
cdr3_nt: TGTGCCAGCAGTTTATACCGGGGTAAGACTGAAGCTTTCTTT
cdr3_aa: CASSLYRGKTEAFF

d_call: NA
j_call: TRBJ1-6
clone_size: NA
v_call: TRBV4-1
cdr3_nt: TGCGCCAGCAGCCAAGACCAGACGGGTAATTCACCCCTCCACTTT
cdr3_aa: CASSQDQTGNSPLHF

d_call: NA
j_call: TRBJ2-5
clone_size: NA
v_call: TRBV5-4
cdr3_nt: TGTGCCAGCAGCCTCCCGGGGGGCTTAGAGACCCAGTACTTC
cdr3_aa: CASSLPGGLETQYF

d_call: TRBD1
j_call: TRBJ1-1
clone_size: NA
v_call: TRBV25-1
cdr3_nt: TGTGCCAGCAGTGATAATTGGTGGTCAGGGGGAGGCACTGAAGCTTTCTTT
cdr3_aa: CASSDNWWSGGGTEAFF

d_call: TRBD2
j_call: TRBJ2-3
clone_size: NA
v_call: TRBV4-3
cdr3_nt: TGCGCCAGCAGCCAATTAGGGACTAGCGGGGCCAGCACAGATATGCAGTATTTT
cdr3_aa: CASSQLGTSGASTDMQYF

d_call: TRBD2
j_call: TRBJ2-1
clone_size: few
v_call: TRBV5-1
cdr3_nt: TGCGCCAGCAGCTCTTTTAGCGGGGAAAATGAGCAGTTCTTC
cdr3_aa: CASSSFSGENEQFF

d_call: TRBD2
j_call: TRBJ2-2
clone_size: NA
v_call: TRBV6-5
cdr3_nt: TGTGCCAGTTCCCGCGGGAGTAGGACCGGGGAGCTGTTTTTT
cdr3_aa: CASSRGSRTGELFF

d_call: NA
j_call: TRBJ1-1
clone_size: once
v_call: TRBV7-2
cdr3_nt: TGTGCCAGCAGCTCACCTAAGGCTTTCTTT
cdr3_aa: CASSSPKAFF

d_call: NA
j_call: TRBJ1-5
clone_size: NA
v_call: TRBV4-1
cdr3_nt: TGCGCCAGCAGCCAAGGTCCCCATAACAGGGAACAGCCCCAGCATTTT
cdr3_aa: CASSQGPHNREQPQHF

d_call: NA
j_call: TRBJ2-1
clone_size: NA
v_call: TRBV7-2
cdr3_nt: TGTGCCAGCAGCTTAGATGGGGGAGAGGGAAATGAGCAGTTCTTC
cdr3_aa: CASSLDGGEGNEQFF

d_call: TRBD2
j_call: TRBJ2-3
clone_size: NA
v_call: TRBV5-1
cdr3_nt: TGCGCCAGCAGTCTGAGCGGGAAGACAGATACGCAGTATTTT
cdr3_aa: CASSLSGKTDTQYF

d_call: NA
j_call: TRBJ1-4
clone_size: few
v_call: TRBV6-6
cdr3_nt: TGTGCCAGCAGTTACGCAGGCCTAGGTGAAAAACTGTTTTTT
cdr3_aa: CASSYAGLGEKLFF

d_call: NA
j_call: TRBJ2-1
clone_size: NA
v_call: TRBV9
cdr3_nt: TGTGCCAGCATCATAGCCAATGAGCAGTTCTTC
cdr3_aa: CASIIANEQFF

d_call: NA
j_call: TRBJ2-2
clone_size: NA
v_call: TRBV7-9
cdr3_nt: TGTGCCAGCAGCGCCTCGCAAGGGCGAGGGGAGCTGTTTTTT
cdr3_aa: CASSASQGRGELFF

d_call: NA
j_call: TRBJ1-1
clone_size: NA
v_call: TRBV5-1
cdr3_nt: TGCGCCAGCAGCCCGGACGCCATGAACACTGAAGCTTTCTTT
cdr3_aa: CASSPDAMNTEAFF

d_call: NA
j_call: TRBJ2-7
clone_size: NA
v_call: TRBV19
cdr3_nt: TGTGCCAGTAGTCCGACAGGACACGAGCAGTACTTC
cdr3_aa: CASSPTGHEQYF

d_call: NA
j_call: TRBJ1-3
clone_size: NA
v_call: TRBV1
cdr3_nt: TGCACCAGCAGCCAATCCCGACCAGGGGCTGGAAACACCATATATTTT
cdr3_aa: CTSSQSRPGAGNTIYF

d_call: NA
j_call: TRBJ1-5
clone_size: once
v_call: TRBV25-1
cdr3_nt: TGTGCCAGCAGTGCTGGGGTTAATCAGCCCCAGCATTTT
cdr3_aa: CASSAGVNQPQHF

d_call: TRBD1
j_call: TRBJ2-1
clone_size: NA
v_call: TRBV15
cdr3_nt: TGTGCCACCAGCAGAGGGGGACAGGGCGACAATGAGCAGTTCTTC
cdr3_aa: CATSRGGQGDNEQFF

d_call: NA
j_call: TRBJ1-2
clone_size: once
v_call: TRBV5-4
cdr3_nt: TGTGCCAGCAGCGTCTTACAGGGCAGCCCTGGCTACACCTTC
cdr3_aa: CASSVLQGSPGYTF

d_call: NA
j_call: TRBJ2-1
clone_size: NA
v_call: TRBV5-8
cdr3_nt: TGTGCCAGCAGCTTGGGGGGACGATCTATGGATGAGCAGTTCTTC
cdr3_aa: CASSLGGRSMDEQFF